The clone carrying this T cell receptor (beta chain) was found many times. The antigen remains unidentified. This entry is derived from a study of type 1 regulatory T cells. Study-level information: This in vitro CD4 product, T-allo10, is enriched for Tr1 cells and alloantigen-specific. Overall study results and limits: Type 1 regulatory T cells had a more restricted TCR repertoire than non-type 1 regulatory T cells.

MiXCR was run by TCRdb on the reads, yielding one entry per CDR3 protein. The data contain tens of thousands of distinct CDR3 sequences, 9% to 15% of them singletons. The V gene lost 5 bases and the J gene lost 5 bases, with 18 bases spanning the gap. This CDR3 region has 15 residues. The sample taken for sequencing was cultured non-Tr1 T cells, either the whole culture or a sorted T cell fraction (not recorded which). This sequence joins TRBV12-3 or TRBV12-4 and TRBJ1-2; TRBD1 might be the D (5 bases). This clonotype originated in a human donor in good health. The CDR3 bases are TGTGCCAGCAGTCTGGGCGGGACTAGCGTTTATGGCTACACCTTC. Its protein is CASSLGGTSVYGYTF.